This TCR beta chain came from a study of blood T cell repertoires in COVID-19. Germline V gene sequence: CDR1 MNHEY, CDR2 SVGAGI. This CDR3 is 15 amino acids long. The ends lost 4 bases at V and 2 bases at J; junction bases unmatched: 4. Profiling relied on immunoSEQ multiplex PCR, and the TCRdb table lists in-frame clones only, not all of them. The table has 300,000 to 500,000 clones, approximately 88% seen once; the top ten hold 0.9% to 1%. This TCR derives from a woman in her twenties or thirties with acute COVID-19. Input material: PBMCs or T cells enriched from blood (not recorded which). The chain employs TRBV6-5 and TRBJ1-4; TRBD1 aligns across 7 bases. The CDR3 spells CASSSRGLTNEKLFF. The DNA for the CDR3 is TGTGCCAGCAGTTCAAGGGGGCTTACTAATGAAAAACTGTTTTTT.